This TCR beta chain came from a study of OX40 agonist ivuxolimab in advanced cancers. Overall study results and limits: The specificity for antigen of the expanded peripheral T cells was not determined. Clonal expansion was among the lowest in partial responders at 0.1-3.0 mg/kg, especially CD8+. Also showing low normalized T-cell clonal expansion were some of the nonresponders.

To note about this clone: The antigen is not known.

The assay was immunoSEQ multiplex PCR, and TCRdb's table has in-frame clones only and misses some. The sample shows tens of thousands of clones, over 75% of them seen only once. This CDR3 comprises 16 residues. Per germline, CDR1 MDHEN and CDR2 SYDVKM. V was pared by 4 bases and J by 4 bases, with 10 bases of the junction left unmatched. Sequenced material: CD4+ or CD8+ T cells sorted from blood, taken in a trial of the OX40 agonist ivuxolimab. The chain is built from TRBV28 and TRBJ1-5; 7 positions agree with TRBD1. The receptor's source is an adult with an advanced solid tumor such as melanoma, head and neck, liver or kidney cancer. CDR3 nucleotides: TGTGCCAGCAGTTCCCCTGACAGGGAGCATAATCAGCCCCAGCATTTT. Translation: CASSSPDREHNQPQHF.